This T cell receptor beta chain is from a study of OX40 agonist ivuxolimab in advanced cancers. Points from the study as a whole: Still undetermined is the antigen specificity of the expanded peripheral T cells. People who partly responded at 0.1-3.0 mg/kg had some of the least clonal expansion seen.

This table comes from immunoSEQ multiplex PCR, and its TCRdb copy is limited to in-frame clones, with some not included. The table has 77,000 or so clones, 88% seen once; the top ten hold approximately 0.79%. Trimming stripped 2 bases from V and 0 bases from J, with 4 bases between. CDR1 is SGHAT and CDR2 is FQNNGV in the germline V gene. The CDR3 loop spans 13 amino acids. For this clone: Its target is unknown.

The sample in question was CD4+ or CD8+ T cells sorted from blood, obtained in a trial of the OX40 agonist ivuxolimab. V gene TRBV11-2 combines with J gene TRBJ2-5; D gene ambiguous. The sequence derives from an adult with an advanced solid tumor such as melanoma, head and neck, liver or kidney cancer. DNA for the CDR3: TGTGCCAGCAGCTTACAGAACCAAGAGACCCAGTACTTC. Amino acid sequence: CASSLQNQETQYF.